This T cell receptor (beta chain) is from a study of cytomegalovirus exposure and HLA in healthy donors. Overall study context: Later, an analysis reported that the 95 to 150 validation repertoires had used the same platform as the 550 to 750 first-cohort repertoires. Study-level results: The study recorded more than 150 TCR beta chains that were cytomegalovirus-associated.

Using immunoSEQ multiplex PCR, the repertoire was profiled, and TCRdb retains in-frame clones only, with some absent. The sample consists of roughly 200,000 clones, 80% to 85% of them appearing once. CDR3 length equals 13 residues. V lost 6 bases and J 7 bases, leaving 16 bases between the germline ends. Germline CDR1 is MNHNY and CDR2 is SVGAGI (reference sequence). To note about this clone: As yet, its antigen is unknown.

This clonotype originated in a woman between 18 and 30 years old in good health and CMV-seropositive. V is TRBV6-6 and J is TRBJ2-7, with D possibly matching TRBD2 (6 bases). The sequencing sample was made of PBMCs. The CDR3 here is CASRDGGVYEQYF. DNA of the CDR3: TGTGCCAGCAGAGACGGCGGGGTTTATGAGCAGTACTTC.